The following is a T cell receptor beta chain sequence with its context. Per the study methods: How many nucleated cells were present was estimated from reference gene primer amplification. Profiled with immunoSEQ multiplex PCR; TCRdb holds only in-frame clones, not every one. D and trimming come from the DNA, and the V and J calls and clone size come from that table. The sample includes 200,000 to 300,000 clones, more than 75% seen only once; the top ten take about 1.6%. The data derive from a study of blood T cell repertoires in COVID-19. Study overall: From T cells, B-cell-depleted T cells, or PBMCs came the material, which was cDNA or gDNA.

V shed 6 bases, J shed 0 bases, and the junction held 10 bases outside the gene matches. The CDR3 has 16 amino acids. The germline V gene has CDR1 MNHEY and CDR2 SVGEGT. Material for sequencing was peripheral blood. The chain carries TRBV6-2 or TRBV6-3 and TRBJ2-7; TRBD1 matches 8 bases. This clonotype was sampled from a woman aged 40 to 50 who had recovered from COVID-19. CDR3 bases: TGTGCCAGCAGCCCCGGGACAGGCCGGAGCTCCTACGAGCAGTACTTC. It is translated as CASSPGTGRSSYEQYF.